The T cell receptor beta chain described here comes from a study of OX40 agonist ivuxolimab in advanced cancers. Study-wide background: Every 2 weeks, patients received ivuxolimab intravenously, dosed at 0.01 to 10 mg/kg. The dose-escalation cohort was about 80% male, with a mean age of around 54 years, ranging roughly 20 to 90. Overall study results and limits: CD8+ T cells were the subset that, on average, had more expanded clones than CD4+.

This clone was seen just once. What it recognizes is unknown. Method: immunoSEQ multiplex PCR; TCRdb's copy keeps in-frame clones and lacks some. The profile shows tens of thousands of clones, roughly 90% of them singletons. People who had autoimmune disease history or systemic immunosuppression were excluded. The germline V gene has CDR1 LGHNA and CDR2 YSLEER. The CDR3 has 15 amino acids. V lost 0 bases, J lost 4 bases, and 12 bases lay in between. The sequencing used CD4+ or CD8+ T cells sorted from blood, collected in a trial of the OX40 agonist ivuxolimab. V gene TRBV4-3 combines with J gene TRBJ1-1, with TRBD1 as a possible D gene (6 bases). The sequence came from an adult with an advanced solid tumor such as melanoma, head and neck, liver or kidney cancer. CDR3 nucleotides: TGCGCCAGCAGCCAAGATGGAAGGGGGACCACTGAAGCTTTCTTT. Amino acids: CASSQDGRGTTEAFF.